These 9 T cell receptor beta chains originate from one sample sequenced in a study of control samples from healthy donors and cancer patients. The table came from immunoSEQ multiplex PCR; TCRdb's copy has only in-frame clones and leaves some out. Altogether approximately 94,000 clones are present, around 84% being singletons, with the ten largest covering under 50%. The source material was PBMCs. These receptors all stem from a man in his sixties or seventies with lung cancer.

The rearrangement links TRBV6-5 to TRBJ2-7, with 9 bases matching TRBD1. In germline, CDR1 is MNHEY, CDR2 SVGAGI. V trimming: 6 bases; J trimming: 5 bases; junction bases outside the gene matches: 11. The CDR3 spans 15 residues. The CDR3 reads CASRRTGGGVDEQYF. In DNA, the CDR3 is TGTGCCAGCAGAAGAACAGGGGGCGGTGTGGACGAGCAGTACTTC.

The chain employs TRBV6-5 and TRBJ1-1; D unresolved. Looked up from germline, CDR1 is MNHEY and CDR2 is SVGAGI. V lost 4 bases to trimming and J lost 1 base, with 16 bases between them. This CDR3 contains 16 residues. This CDR3 reads CASSFIPLLGNTEAFF. DNA of the CDR3: TGTGCCAGCAGTTTTATCCCCCTATTAGGGAACACTGAAGCTTTCTTT.

The chain recombines TRBV6-5 with TRBJ1-1; D uncertain. CDR1 and CDR2 (germline): MNHEY, SVGAGI. Trimming removed 2 bases from V and 5 bases from J, with 6 bases in between. This CDR3 has 12 residues. In nucleotides, the CDR3 is TGTGCCAGCAGTTACATGGGAACTGAAGCTTTCTTT. Its translation is CASSYMGTEAFF.

This rearrangement joins TRBV2 to TRBJ2-3, with TRBD2 identical over 13 bases. V was pared by 10 bases and J by 0 bases, with 7 bases of the junction left unmatched. Germline V CDR1 and CDR2: SNHLY, FYNNEI. This CDR3 has 16 residues. The CDR3, as DNA: TGTGCCAACGGACTAGCGGGGGCCCCTAGCACAGATACGCAGTATTTT. It yields the protein CANGLAGAPSTDTQYF.

The chain joins TRBV24-1 to TRBJ2-3; no clear D gene. Trimming left V 9 bases short and J 0 bases short, with 15 bases between. Germline lookup yields CDR1 KGHDR and CDR2 SFDVKD. CDR3 length equals 15 residues. The CDR3 sequence is CATGTTTTSTDTQYF. In DNA form, the CDR3 reads TGTGCCACCGGAACTACCACTACTAGCACAGATACGCAGTATTTT.

This clone occurred once. The genes are TRBV5-4 and TRBJ2-1, with no clear D. The V end lost 0 bases, the J end lost 5 bases, and 6 bases lay between the germline ends. The CDR3 has 13 residues. CDR1 is SGHNT, CDR2 YYREEE, per germline (reference sequence). Here the CDR3 DNA reads TGTGCCAGCAGCTTGGAACCAAACAATGAGCAGTTCTTC. Protein sequence: CASSLEPNNEQFF.

This chain connects TRBV7-3 to TRBJ2-3; tentatively, D is TRBD2 (5 bases). V shed 0 bases and J shed 6 bases, with 22 bases lying between them. CDR1 and CDR2 (germline): SGHTA, FQGTGA. The CDR3 contains 18 residues. DNA of the CDR3: TGTGCCAGCAGCTTAACAGGTTCGGCAGCCTCCGGGGTGGATACGCAGTATTTT. Its translation is CASSLTGSAASGVDTQYF. Supplemented by reference TRBV7-3 and TRBJ2-3, the full variable domain reads GAGVSQTPSNKVTEKGKYVELRCDPISGHTALYWYRQSLGQGPEFLIYFQGTGAADDSGLPNDRFFAVRPEGSVSTLKIQRTERGDSAVYLCASSLTGSAASGVDTQYFGPGTRLTVL.

The chain couples TRBV7-3 to TRBJ2-1; 7 positions agree with TRBD2. Trimming at V came to 5 bases and at J to 4 bases, leaving 2 bases not matched to a gene. From germline, CDR1 is SGHTA and CDR2 FQGTGA. This CDR3 is 13 amino acids long. This CDR3 reads CASSGLDYNEQFF. The CDR3 DNA is TGTGCCAGCAGCGGACTAGATTACAATGAGCAGTTCTTC.

Worth noting for this clone: It may be a read error: a sequence one base away is much more abundant. The rearrangement joins TRBV19 to TRBJ1-5; D gene ambiguous. Trimming removed 6 bases at V and 0 bases at J, with 15 bases between. CDR3 size: 16 residues. The germline CDR1 and CDR2 sequences are LNHDA and SQIVND (reference sequence). CDR3 sequence: CASSLEKGYSNQPQHF. The DNA of the CDR3 is TGTGCCAGTAGCCTGGAGAAGGGTTATAGCAATCAGCCCCAGCATTTT.